Reported below is one T cell receptor beta chain. There are 12 residues in the CDR3. V was clipped by 4 bases and J by 7 bases, with 10 bases between them. Per germline, CDR1 SGHDN and CDR2 FVKESK. In the source study's methods: Counts of nucleated cells, estimated from reference gene primer amplification, were obtained. The repertoire was sequenced with immunoSEQ multiplex PCR; TCRdb's copy has only in-frame clones and lacks some. The V and J calls and clone size were taken over from that table, and D and trimming were inferred from the DNA. The table shows around 100,000 clones, with around 87% occurring only once. This sample is drawn from a study of blood T cell repertoires in COVID-19. Study-level background: The United States, Italy and Spain were the sources of the acute and convalescent COVID-19 samples. PBMCs, B-cell-depleted T cells, or T cells were the source of the cDNA or gDNA that made up the material.

The sample was peripheral blood. The receptor's source is a human donor with acute or convalescent COVID-19. The donor label of this sample is uncertain. This sequence joins TRBV14 and TRBJ1-1, with D tentatively TRBD1 (5 bases). Here the CDR3 reads CASSLIDSEAFF. Here the CDR3 DNA reads TGTGCCAGCAGCCTAATCGACAGTGAAGCTTTCTTT. Supplemented by reference TRBV14 and TRBJ1-1, the full variable domain reads EAGVTQFPSHSVIEKGQTVTLRCDPISGHDNLYWYRRVMGKEIKFLLHFVKESKQDESGMPNNRFLAERTGGTYSTLKVQPAELEDSGVYFCASSLIDSEAFFGQGTRLTVV.